This T cell receptor (beta chain) was obtained from a study of T-cell reconstitution after alpha-beta-depleted transplantation in children. This clonotype was counted at least ten times. The TCRbeta library was prepared with unique molecular identifiers. One entry per CDR3 protein results from TCRdb running MiXCR on the PCR reads. The repertoire has fewer than 120,000 distinct CDR3 sequences, 10% of them found once; the top ten carry around 8.5%. Trimming shortened V by 3 bases and J by 3 bases, and 13 bases separated the two germline ends. Per germline, CDR1 LGHNA and CDR2 YNFKEQ. This CDR3 is built from 15 residues.

The V and J genes are TRBV4-2 and TRBJ2-3; no definite D call. The sample was PBMCs from the stem cell graft donor, taken from the stem cell graft. This sequence originates from a human donor who donated a stem cell graft to a child with acute lymphoblastic leukemia. The CDR3 sequence is CASSQNMGSTDTQYF. CDR3 coding DNA: TGTGCCAGCAGCCAGAACATGGGGTCGACAGATACGCAGTATTTT.